Given below is one T cell receptor beta chain in context. This sample was taken from a study of blood T cell repertoires in COVID-19. Here immunoSEQ multiplex PCR was the method, and the copy in TCRdb shows in-frame clones only, minus some. The table lists 150,000 to 200,000 clones, 75% to 90% of them singletons, with under 10% in the top ten. In germline, CDR1 is MDHEN, CDR2 SYDVKM. The CDR3 runs to 15 residues. V was pared by 6 bases and J by 3 bases, with 7 bases of the junction left unmatched. V usage is TRBV28 and J usage is TRBJ2-1, with TRBD2 identical over 8 bases. This TCR was sampled from a woman aged 70-85 years with COVID-19, enrolled during active disease. Material: peripheral blood. The CDR3 nucleotides are TGTGCCAGCAGGGAAAGGACTAGCAGCTACAATGAGCAGTTCTTC. Translation gives CASRERTSSYNEQFF.